Listed here are 20 T cell receptor beta chains from one sample, sequenced in a study of blood T cells in healthy people across ages. A second PCR, run for roughly 7 to 12 cycles, used a sample-barcoded 5' primer plus a J-beta primer mix. A single record per CDR3 protein comes from TCRdb applying MiXCR to the 5' RACE reads. In the table there are more than 650,000 distinct CDR3 sequences, roughly 25% of which are singletons. These same records also appear under a second study, on T cells of mothers and their children.

The sequencing sample was made of blood. These receptors all stem from a boy aged 5-17 years in good health.

V is TRBV20-1 and J is TRBJ1-4; tentative D call: TRBD1 (6 bases). CDR3 length: 15 amino acids. From germline, CDR1 is DFQATT and CDR2 SNEGSKA (reference sequence). The ends were cut back, 3 bases at V and 5 bases at J, with 16 bases in the middle. Written as DNA, the CDR3 is TGCAGTGCTAGCCCGTGGGGGGCGTGGAATGAAAAACTGTTTTTT. Its protein product is CSASPWGAWNEKLFF.

The chain recombines TRBV10-3 with TRBJ1-1, with a weak D call TRBD1 (5 bases). V lost 3 bases to trimming and J lost 3 bases, with 14 bases between them. Germline CDR1 reads ENHRY; CDR2 reads SYGVKD. The CDR3 consists of 15 residues. CDR3 sequence (DNA): TGTGCCATCAGTGAAAAGGCAGGGAGGCACACTGAAGCTTTCTTT. This sequence encodes CAISEKAGRHTEAFF.

The chain carries TRBV6-6 and TRBJ2-1; 7 bases fit TRBD1. Germline CDR1 is MNHNY and CDR2 is SVGAGI (reference sequence). This CDR3 region has 12 residues. Trimming removed 9 bases from V and 5 bases from J; junction bases left unmatched: 4. CDR3 in DNA: TGTGCCAGTCGGACAGGAGACAATGAGCAGTTCTTC. Residues: CASRTGDNEQFF.

The chain has TRBV29-1 and TRBJ2-5; 10 bases agree with TRBD1. Judging by the DNA end, TRBJ2-1 fits better; the J call may be wrong. Per the germline V gene, CDR1 is SQVTM and CDR2 is ANQGSEA. This CDR3 contains 17 residues. Here the CDR3 reads CSVSGTGVNPALGEQFF. DNA of the CDR3: TGCAGCGTTTCCGGGACAGGGGTAAACCCAGCTTTAGGTGAGCAGTTCTTC.

The chain recombines TRBV20-1 with TRBJ2-5; no firm D call. The CDR3 consists of 13 residues. Per the germline V gene, CDR1 is DFQATT and CDR2 is SNEGSKA (reference sequence). The V end was cut by 0 bases, the J end by 7 bases, with 12 bases between. The CDR3 DNA reads as TGCAGTGCTAGAGAGTCCGGCCCAGGGACCCAGTACTTC. Translation: CSARESGPGTQYF.

This clonotype was counted only a few times. V is TRBV7-9 and J is TRBJ1-5, with 9 bases that match TRBD1. Trimming at V came to 1 base and at J to 5 bases, leaving 6 bases not matched to a gene. CDR3 length: 16 residues. Germline V gene data show CDR1 as SEHNR and CDR2 as FQNEAQ (reference sequence). The CDR3: CASSLGGTGNYQPQHF. CDR3 sequence (DNA): TGTGCCAGCAGCTTAGGGGGGACAGGGAATTATCAGCCCCAGCATTTT.

This clonotype was observed a few times. V gene TRBV20-1 combines with J gene TRBJ2-3; D is possibly TRBD1 or TRBD2 (5 bases each). The CDR3 sequence is 14 residues long. Trimming cost V 2 bases and J 11 bases, with 20 bases left between them. Germline CDR1 DFQATT, CDR2 SNEGSKA (reference sequence). The CDR3 sequence: CSARNGASYYLQYF. The CDR3 bases are TGCAGTGCTAGAAACGGGGCCTCCTATTACCTGCAGTATTTT.

This rearrangement joins TRBV2 to TRBJ2-5; D not resolved. Germline V lookup: CDR1 SNHLY, CDR2 FYNNEI. V lost 5 bases and J 5 bases, leaving 9 bases between the germline ends. The CDR3 spans 12 residues. CDR3 nucleotides: TGTGCCAGCAGTAGACCCCGGGAGACCCAGTACTTC. It codes for CASSRPRETQYF.

The chain recombines TRBV7-6 with TRBJ2-7; D remains unclear. CDR1 and CDR2 from the germline V gene are SGHVS and FNYEAQ. V was trimmed by 3 bases and J by 1 base, leaving 10 bases between them. This CDR3 contains 14 residues. The CDR3 spells CASSFATESYEQYF. The CDR3 DNA follows: TGTGCCAGCAGCTTTGCTACTGAATCCTACGAGCAGTACTTC. Looking up the rest from reference TRBV7-6 and TRBJ2-7 gives the full variable domain: GAGVSQSPRYKVTKRGQDVALRCDPISGHVSLYWYRQALGQGPEFLTYFNYEAQQDKSGLPNDRFSAERPEGSISTLTIQRTEQRDSAMYRCASSFATESYEQYFGPGTRLTVT.

This clonotype was observed a few times. The chain has TRBV12-3 or TRBV12-4 and TRBJ1-5; D is undetermined. V lost 9 bases and J 5 bases, leaving 14 bases between the germline ends. The CDR3 runs 13 residues. In nucleotides, the CDR3 is TGTGCCAGTCAAAGCCTCCGGGATCAGCCCCAGCATTTT. It is translated as CASQSLRDQPQHF.

This rearrangement joins TRBV2 to TRBJ1-5; 8 bases are a match to TRBD1. The V gene end was trimmed by 3 bases and the J gene end by 5 bases; junction bases not matched to a gene: 3. The germline V gene encodes CDR1 SNHLY and CDR2 FYNNEI. This CDR3 has 14 residues. The CDR3 region is CASSEGRGHQPQHF. The CDR3 nucleotides read TGTGCCAGCAGTGAGGGCAGGGGGCATCAGCCCCAGCATTTT.

V is TRBV12-3 or TRBV12-4 and J is TRBJ2-3, with 9 bases fitting TRBD2. The CDR3 is 17 residues long. V gave up 3 bases and J gave up 4 bases; unmatched junction bases: 11. CDR3 DNA: TGTGCCAGCAGTTTCTCCAGGTGGCGGGGGGGCGCAGATACGCAGTATTTT. Translation gives CASSFSRWRGGADTQYF.

The genes are TRBV3-1 and TRBJ2-7; D ambiguous. CDR3 length: 13 residues. The V and J ends lost 0 bases and 2 bases respectively, with 5 bases between them. The V gene's germline CDR1 is LGHDT and CDR2 YNNKEL (reference sequence). In DNA form, the CDR3 reads TGTGCCAGCAGCCAAGATACAGCCTACGAGCAGTACTTC. It specifies CASSQDTAYEQYF.

This clonotype was counted at least ten times. V gene TRBV9 combines with J gene TRBJ2-3; no definite D call. Germline loops: CDR1 SGDLS, CDR2 YYNGEE. V lost 0 bases and J lost 5, with 7 bases in between. The CDR3 has 13 amino acids. CDR3 nucleotide sequence: TGTGCCAGCAGCGTAGACGTTGTAGATACGCAGTATTTT. This sequence encodes CASSVDVVDTQYF.

The table lists this clonotype with many counts. The rearrangement uses TRBV6-4 and TRBJ2-1; 7 nucleotides line up with TRBD2. This CDR3 spans 13 amino acids. Trimming removed 2 bases from V and 6 bases from J; junction bases left unmatched: 1. Germline V gene lookup returns CDR1 MRHNA and CDR2 SNTAGT. The DNA for the CDR3 is TGTGCCAGCAGTGACGGGACTACCAATGAGCAGTTCTTC. As protein: CASSDGTTNEQFF.

Many counts were recorded for this clonotype. This chain uses TRBV12-3 or TRBV12-4 with TRBJ2-5; D might be TRBD2 (6 bases). This CDR3 contains 14 residues. V was trimmed by 6 bases and J by 0 bases, leaving 11 bases between them. The CDR3 protein is CASRNRENQETQYF. CDR3 nucleotide sequence: TGTGCCAGCAGAAACCGGGAGAACCAAGAGACCCAGTACTTC.

V is TRBV12-3 or TRBV12-4 and J is TRBJ2-5; the D is unclear. The V end was cut by 3 bases, the J end by 5 bases, with 10 bases between. The CDR3 contains 13 residues. CDR3 DNA: TGTGCCAGCAGTTTTTCGGCAGGCGAGACCCAGTACTTC. This encodes CASSFSAGETQYF.

The rearrangement joins TRBV6-5 to TRBJ1-4; D is ambiguous. The CDR3 runs 15 residues. The V gene's germline CDR1 is MNHEY and CDR2 SVGAGI. V lost 0 bases, J lost 1 base, and 6 bases lay in between. CDR3 sequence reads: CASSYSAGTNEKLFF. DNA of the CDR3: TGTGCCAGCAGTTACTCGGCGGGAACTAATGAAAAACTGTTTTTT.

There are a few counts of this clonotype. This chain links TRBV12-5 with TRBJ2-2; D gene uncertain. V was shortened by 0 bases and J by 2 bases, with 10 bases between the two germline ends. From germline, CDR1 is LGHNT and CDR2 FRNRAP. The CDR3 loop spans 16 amino acids. In DNA, the CDR3 is TGTGCTAGTGGTTTGGTGGTGGGCCGAAACACCGGGGAGCTGTTTTTT. Its translation: CASGLVVGRNTGELFF.

This clonotype was seen once. This sequence joins TRBV5-4 and TRBJ2-5; a possible D gene is TRBD1 (5 bases). The better agreement between TRBJ2-1 and the DNA end casts doubt on the J call. This CDR3 region has 14 residues. The V gene's germline CDR1 is SGHNT and CDR2 YYREEE (reference sequence). The DNA for the CDR3 is TGTGCCAGCAGCCAGCCCCAGGGAAGCAATGAGCAGTTCTTC. As protein: CASSQPQGSNEQFF.